This entry features one TCR beta chain sequence. The antigen remains undetermined. This specimen belongs to a study of cytomegalovirus exposure and HLA in healthy donors. Points from the study as a whole: TRBV6-2, TRBV6-3 and other indistinguishable V segments were excluded.

In the PCR, 60 Vbeta and 13 Jbeta primers were used. The method was immunoSEQ multiplex PCR; TCRdb's version includes in-frame clones alone and lacks a portion of them. The sample lists around 140,000 clones, roughly 76% occurring once. V lost 2 bases, J lost 0 bases, and 10 bases lay in between. CDR3 size: 15 residues. Germline CDR1 is SGHVS and CDR2 is FQNEAQ. V and J are TRBV7-8 and TRBJ1-1, with D tentatively TRBD1 (6 bases). The TCR was taken from a female donor in good health and CMV-seronegative. Sequenced input: PBMCs. Here the CDR3 reads CASSLFRDMNTEAFF. In DNA form, the CDR3 reads TGTGCCAGCAGCTTATTTCGGGACATGAACACTGAAGCTTTCTTT.